This T cell receptor beta chain was obtained from a study of cytomegalovirus exposure and HLA in healthy donors. Healthy bone marrow donors supplied every sample. This clone was counted once. Its target is not known. This same CDR3 is encoded by further DNA sequences in the sample. The study ran its PCR with 60 Vbeta and 13 Jbeta primers. Sequencing used immunoSEQ multiplex PCR; TCRdb keeps in-frame clones, though not all of them. The table includes 90,000 to 120,000 clones, around two thirds detected once. V lost 0 bases to trimming and J lost 0 bases; unmatched junction nucleotides: 0. The germline CDR1 and CDR2 sequences are SGHRS and YFSETQ. This CDR3 has 14 amino acids. Study findings and constraints: For most TCR sequences rarity was the rule, although some public TCRs occurred in many donors. Per published accounts, TCR beta sequences correctly predicted the HLA-A and HLA-B alleles of most subjects.

Sequences were obtained from PBMCs. The sequence was collected from a man aged 25 to 40 in good health and CMV-seropositive. This rearrangement joins TRBV5-1 to TRBJ2-7; 7 bases are a match to TRBD2. Written as DNA, the CDR3 is TGCGCCAGCAGCTTGGGGGGGGGCTCCTACGAGCAGTACTTC. Protein: CASSLGGGSYEQYF.